Presented here are 12 T cell receptor beta chains from one specimen sequenced in a study of T cells in localized non-small cell lung cancer. Here immunoSEQ multiplex PCR was the method, and the copy in TCRdb shows in-frame clones only, minus some. The sample gives 39,000 or so clones, roughly 80% of which show up once; 7.8% is in the top ten. Sequences were derived from PBMCs, sampled before any cancer treatment. These receptors all come from a man aged 40-75 years with stage II lung adenocarcinoma.

The chain combines TRBV27 with TRBJ1-5; TRBD1 matches 7 bases. V gave up 5 bases and J gave up 2 bases; unmatched junction bases: 15. From germline, CDR1 is MNHEY and CDR2 SMNVEV (reference sequence). The CDR3 spans 18 residues. CDR3 loop: CASSPLGRGVGGNQPQHF. The DNA for the CDR3 is TGTGCCAGCAGTCCACTTGGCAGGGGGGTTGGTGGCAATCAGCCCCAGCATTTT.

The CDR3 DNA follows: TGTGCCAGCAGTTTACAGGGATATGGGCATGGCTACACCTTC. It translates to CASSLQGYGHGYTF. The chain links TRBV27 to TRBJ1-2; TRBD1 is a possible D gene (5 bases). Trimming removed 2 bases at V and 6 bases at J, with 13 bases between. Germline V gene sequence: CDR1 MNHEY, CDR2 SMNVEV (reference sequence). The CDR3 has 14 amino acids.

This clone came up a few times. The rearrangement uses TRBV5-6 and TRBJ1-2; D remains unclear. Trimming took off 2 bases at V and 2 bases at J, with 7 bases between the two ends. Germline V CDR1 and CDR2: SGHDT, YYEEEE. This CDR3 has 13 amino acids. The CDR3 here is CASSFPANYGYTF. The CDR3 DNA reads TGTGCCAGCAGCTTTCCCGCCAACTATGGCTACACCTTC.

CDR3 in DNA: TGTGCCAGCAGCTTAAGAGGGCTTAGCACAGATACGCAGTATTTT. This encodes CASSLRGLSTDTQYF. The J gene is TRBJ2-3, the V gene TRBV7-2, with D maybe TRBD2 (5 bases). In germline, CDR1 is SGHTA, CDR2 FQGNSA. Trimming cost V 2 bases and J 0 bases, with 9 bases left between them. CDR3 size: 15 residues. The full variable domain, in which reference TRBV7-2 and TRBJ2-3 provide the parts outside the CDR3, is GAGVSQSPSNKVTEKGKDVELRCDPISGHTALYWYRQSLGQGLEFLIYFQGNSAPDKSGLPSDRFSAERTGGSVSTLTIQRTQQEDSAVYLCASSLRGLSTDTQYFGPGTRLTVL.

This sequence joins TRBV10-2 and TRBJ2-5; 8 nucleotides agree with TRBD2. CDR1 is WSHSY, CDR2 SAAADI, per germline. The J segment lost 5 bases and the V segment lost 5 bases, leaving 10 bases of the junction unmatched. The CDR3 runs to 15 residues. The CDR3 loop is CASSTAGGRRETQYF. The CDR3 DNA follows: TGCGCCAGCAGTACCGCGGGGGGCAGGCGGGAGACCCAGTACTTC.

This clone showed up just once. This chain uses TRBV10-3 with TRBJ2-5; no clear D. The CDR3 is made up of 11 amino acids. Deletions cut 10 bases from V and 1 base from J, with 7 bases between. Germline-derived CDR1 and CDR2 are ENHRY and SYGVKD. As DNA, the CDR3 is TGTGCCACCCGACTCCAAGAGACCCAGTACTTC. Its protein is CATRLQETQYF.

The chain uses TRBV5-1 and TRBJ2-5, with TRBD1 matching 8 bases. The CDR3 is 16 residues long. V lost 0 bases to trimming and J lost 4 bases; unmatched junction nucleotides: 8. Germline V gene lookup returns CDR1 SGHRS and CDR2 YFSETQ. CDR3 nucleotides: TGCGCCAGCAGCTTGGGGGGGGCAGGGGGCGGAGAGACCCAGTACTTC. Its translation is CASSLGGAGGGETQYF.

By sample share, this clone is medium-sized. The chain links TRBV5-4 to TRBJ1-6; no reliable D call. V lost 0 bases to trimming and J lost 6 bases, with 10 bases between them. The CDR3 runs to 15 residues. Germline CDR1 reads SGHNT; CDR2 reads YYREEE (reference sequence). In nucleotides, the CDR3 is TGTGCCAGCAGCTTGGTCGGGGAGCCTAATTCACCCCTCCACTTT. This encodes CASSLVGEPNSPLHF.

The chain employs TRBV10-3 and TRBJ2-1, with 10 bases that match TRBD2. With 10 bases clipped from V and 3 bases from J, the junction kept 6 bases outside the gene matches. CDR1 and CDR2 from the germline V gene are ENHRY and SYGVKD. CDR3 length: 14 residues. The CDR3 spells CATLAGGLYNEQFF. The CDR3 coding sequence is TGTGCCACTTTAGCGGGGGGACTCTACAATGAGCAGTTCTTC.

The J gene is TRBJ2-7, the V gene TRBV4-2, with D unresolved. The CDR3 runs to 14 residues. V was trimmed by 3 bases and J by 3 bases, leaving 12 bases between them. Germline V lookup: CDR1 LGHNA, CDR2 YNFKEQ. CDR3 bases: TGTGCCAGCAGCCAGGCACCTTGGGACTACGAGCAGTACTTC. It translates to CASSQAPWDYEQYF.

The chain joins TRBV14 to TRBJ1-2; D is uncertain. The CDR3 runs 14 residues. Germline V gene data show CDR1 as SGHDN and CDR2 as FVKESK. The germline V and J ends were trimmed by 4 bases and 2 bases, with 11 bases remaining between them. CDR3 loop: CASSPPMPNYGYTF. The CDR3 DNA is TGTGCCAGCAGCCCTCCAATGCCCAACTATGGCTACACCTTC.

This chain joins TRBV20-1 and TRBJ1-1; D not resolved. This CDR3 region has 10 residues. Germline CDR1 reads DFQATT; CDR2 reads SNEGSKA (reference sequence). V lost 5 bases, J lost 4 bases, and 5 bases lay in between. CDR3 loop: CSAFLTEAFF. The CDR3 bases are TGCAGTGCTTTTCTCACTGAAGCTTTCTTT.